This T cell receptor beta chain was sequenced in a study of T-cell reconstitution after alpha-beta-depleted transplantation in children. Preparing the TCRbeta library involved the use of unique molecular identifiers. TCRdb redid the calling of the PCR reads with MiXCR, one entry per CDR3 protein. The table lists more than 200,000 distinct CDR3 sequences, more than 20% of them singletons. CDR3 length equals 14 residues. V was cut by 5 bases and J by 13 bases, with 23 bases left in between. The study's findings and limits: Reports say that about two months after transplant, the alpha-beta T cells came out of several hundred graft clones that had expanded. T-cell counts and diversity were attributed mostly to newly produced T cells one year after transplant.

In the case of this clonotype: The antigen is not known.

The receptor's source is a female patient aged 2-9 years who had a stem cell transplant for congenital amegakaryocytic thrombocytopenia, so the T cells may come from the graft donor. Specimen: PBMCs, mostly from graft donor cells, collected 360 days after TCRalphabeta/CD19-depleted stem cell transplant. The rearrangement joins TRBV12-3 or TRBV12-4 to TRBJ1-1; D is possibly TRBD1 (5 bases). The CDR3 DNA follows: TGTGCCAGCAGTCGAGATCTCGGGACCTCAGCGGGTTTCTTT. Protein: CASSRDLGTSAGFF.